Included here is one T cell receptor (beta chain) sequence, with context. Its specificity is not known. The entry originates in a study of blood T cells in healthy people across ages. Points from the study as a whole: Researchers deemed the diversity estimates from one million T cells underestimates.

V lost 1 base and J lost 4, with 13 bases in between. The CDR3 loop spans 16 amino acids. Germline CDR1 reads LGHNT; CDR2 reads FRNRAP. Using a J-beta primer mix together with a sample-barcoded 5' primer, a second PCR was run for about 6 to 12 cycles. TCRdb re-called the 5' RACE reads with MiXCR, one entry per CDR3 protein. The sample carries 700,000 to 800,000 distinct CDR3 sequences, around 40% recorded once. Staff drew 9 to 10 milliliters of peripheral blood from each donor. This clonotype was obtained from a woman aged 55-69 years in good health. V is TRBV12-5 and J is TRBJ2-2; possible D gene TRBD1, 6 bases. Sequenced sample: blood. CDR3 sequence: CASGLGKQGSTGELFF. The CDR3 DNA sequence: TGTGCTAGTGGTTTGGGAAAACAGGGTAGCACCGGGGAGCTGTTTTTT.